The following is a TCR beta chain sequence with its context. The sample holds many counts of this clonotype. It lacks a known antigen. Base qualities are not at hand, and no much larger clone is one base apart. These data belong to a study of T cells after yellow fever vaccination (dated by TCRdb to 2018 to 2020). Concerning the study at large: The SMART-Seq v4 Ultra Low Input RNA kit was used to prepare libraries from fractions with low cell numbers. Bulk TCR alpha and beta repertoires were sequenced longitudinally to track T-cell clones before and after primary and booster YFV17D yellow fever vaccination. Two healthy male donors, one aged 18 to 29 and one aged 30 to 40 years, were included in the cohort. Blood was drawn at multiple timepoints before and after primary and secondary immunization, with bulk PBMC replicates and cell subsets isolated. The study at large found these results: The secondary T-cell response was weaker than the primary response but faster, peaking on day 5 instead of day 15. Computational filtering was required because FACS-sorted repertoires could contain abundant contaminating clonotypes from the bulk population. After the booster, most of the clones that had expanded following primary vaccination were detected again (almost 98% of CD4 and around 88% of CD8), which suggests that memory was broadly maintained. The study included only a couple of donors, which limits how far the findings can be generalized. A small fraction of clonotypes appeared in both the CD4 and CD8 compartments, likely as a result of convergent recombination.

The sample's treatment or condition label, decoded: live attenuated yellow fever vaccine strain. At every blood-draw timepoint, two biological replicates of bulk PBMCs were collected. A standard Ficoll-Paque protocol was used to isolate PBMCs from peripheral blood. TriZol was used to extract RNA from bulk PBMCs, CD4 and CD8 fractions, and dextramer-positive and dextramer-negative fractions. The listed sequencing device is Illumina NovaSeq 6000. Synthesis of TCR cDNA relied on 5'RACE template switching, a step that introduced a universal primer site along with unique molecular identifiers. Priming for cDNA synthesis came from both the TCR alpha and TCR beta constant segments. Libraries were amplified in two PCR steps, with sample barcodes and sequencing adapters added in the second step. Sequencing of libraries was performed on Illumina HiSeq 2500 (2x100 bp) or NovaSeq (2x150 bp). The paper's data handling went like this. Reads were demultiplexed and collapsed into UMI consensus sequences with MIGEC, and V(D)J alignment was performed with MiXCR. Vaccine-responding clonotypes were identified with edgeR using replicate PBMC samples, with FDR below 0.01 and a log2 fold change above 5 up to day 15 being required. Each bulk clonotype received a CD4 or CD8 identity based on whether the sequenced CD4 or CD8 repertoire contained that clonotype at higher abundance. TCRdb reran the public reads through fastp at Q25 and MiXCR, keeping productive beta chains. Rows with one shared CDR3 protein collapse into an entry with the most common genes and DNA. TCRdb's processing, not the authors', yielded these V and J calls. Across this sample there are more than 300,000 distinct CDR3 sequences, with roughly 4.3% seen only once. The top ten clones comprise roughly a fifth of the sample.

V trim: 5 bases; J trim: 1 base; unmatched bases: 5. The germline V gene provides CDR1 MNHEY and CDR2 SVGAGI. The cysteine opens and the phenylalanine closes a CDR3 of 15 amino acids. Only CDR3 DNA remains: 45 bases, in frame from the first base. The specimen comprised PBMCs, sampled 15 days after the yellow fever booster vaccination. This receptor was taken from a man aged 18-30 years who received the YFV17D yellow fever vaccine. The chain couples TRBV6-5 to TRBJ1-3, and TRBD1 aligns with 7 junction nucleotides. CDR3 protein: CASSKQGLSGNTIYF. DNA sequence: TGTGCCAGCAGTAAACAGGGGCTTTCTGGAAACACCATATATTTT.